A single T cell receptor (beta chain) is shown here with its context. The antigen is unknown. A read error may explain this, as a much larger clone is one base away. Study-wide results and limits: Whole repertoires were not studied in the larger cohort, only one V-J beta rearrangement. Tumor Tregs overlapped most with tumor, then blood, naive CD4+ cells. In terms of TCR gene usage, tumor memory CD4+ T cells clustered together with blood and lymph node memory CD4+ cells, as well as with lymph node naive CD4+ cells.

Germline CDR1 is SGHRS and CDR2 is YFSETQ. Trimming left V 0 bases short and J 5 bases short, with 9 bases between. The CDR3 contains 14 residues. Cells sorted as Tregs were CD4+, CD25+ and CD127-/low. Constant-region reverse primers amplified full-length variable regions, followed by semi-nested Nested Universal Primer A PCR. TCRdb reanalysed the 5' RACE reads using MiXCR and keeps one entry per CDR3 protein. Of 55,000 or so distinct CDR3 sequences listed, less than 25% are singletons. The rearrangement links TRBV5-1 to TRBJ2-1; D is undetermined. Sequenced: tumor-infiltrating Tregs sorted from the breast tumor. The TCR originated in a female donor with breast cancer. In nucleotides, the CDR3 is TGCGCCAGCAGCTTGGCCGTGAAACACAATGAGCAGTTCTTC. Protein sequence: CASSLAVKHNEQFF.